These T cell receptor beta chains were read from a single sample in a study of T cells after yellow fever vaccination. TCRdb reprocessed the 5' RACE reads via MiXCR and lists one record per CDR3 protein. The sample comprises approximately 300,000 distinct CDR3 sequences, roughly 8.7% of which are singletons, and under 20% rests with the top ten. This specimen was PBMCs, taken on the day of the first yellow fever vaccination. Every receptor here comes from a man between 18 and 35 years old who received the YFV17D yellow fever vaccine. Both conserved end residues are part of each CDR3. The order of the fields is V gene, clone size, D gene, J gene, CDR3 DNA, CDR3 protein. D genes are given only for firm matches. Rows give clone size only sometimes, using once, few, many, or a class for an expanded clone.

v_call: TRBV7-2; clone_size: .; d_call: TRBD1; j_call: TRBJ1-2; cdr3_nt: TGTGCCAGCAGCTTAGCTGGGACAGGGGGTGACTATGGCTACACCTTC; cdr3_aa: CASSLAGTGGDYGYTF
v_call: TRBV11-2; clone_size: .; d_call: .; j_call: TRBJ1-1; cdr3_nt: TGTGCCAGCAGCTTACAGGTTGAAGCTTTCTTT; cdr3_aa: CASSLQVEAFF
v_call: TRBV15; clone_size: .; d_call: .; j_call: TRBJ1-5; cdr3_nt: TGTGCCACCAGCAGTACCGGTGTGTTTAGCAATCAGCCCCAGCATTTT; cdr3_aa: CATSSTGVFSNQPQHF
v_call: TRBV7-3; clone_size: few; d_call: .; j_call: TRBJ1-2; cdr3_nt: TGTGCCAGCAGCTCCTCAGGGATGGATGGCTACACCTTC; cdr3_aa: CASSSSGMDGYTF
v_call: TRBV12-3/TRBV12-4; clone_size: many; d_call: TRBD2; j_call: TRBJ2-7; cdr3_nt: TGTGCCAGCAGTTTTCGGCGGGGGGGATCTGCCGAGCAGTACTTC; cdr3_aa: CASSFRRGGSAEQYF
v_call: TRBV30; clone_size: .; d_call: TRBD1; j_call: TRBJ1-5; cdr3_nt: TGTGCCTGGGCCTCAGGGGGCGATCAGCCCCAGCATTTT; cdr3_aa: CAWASGGDQPQHF
v_call: TRBV7-8; clone_size: .; d_call: .; j_call: TRBJ2-7; cdr3_nt: TGTGCCAGCAGCATCCACAGGGCGGACGAGCAGTACTTC; cdr3_aa: CASSIHRADEQYF
v_call: TRBV5-1; clone_size: .; d_call: .; j_call: TRBJ2-5; cdr3_nt: TGCGCCAGCACCCGAGGGGACTACCAAGAGACCCAGTACTTC; cdr3_aa: CASTRGDYQETQYF
v_call: TRBV5-1; clone_size: many; d_call: .; j_call: TRBJ2-7; cdr3_nt: TGCGCCAGCAGCTTCGGTGGAGCACGGTACGAGCAGTACTTC; cdr3_aa: CASSFGGARYEQYF
v_call: TRBV28; clone_size: .; d_call: TRBD2; j_call: TRBJ2-5; cdr3_nt: TGTGCCAGCAGCGCCCCCCATAGCGGGGGAGAGACCCAGTACTTC; cdr3_aa: CASSAPHSGGETQYF
v_call: TRBV5-1; clone_size: many; d_call: .; j_call: TRBJ2-5; cdr3_nt: TGCGCCAGCAGCTTGGCCGAGCCCACGGAGACCCAGTACTTC; cdr3_aa: CASSLAEPTETQYF
v_call: TRBV7-2; clone_size: .; d_call: .; j_call: TRBJ1-2; cdr3_nt: TGTGCCAGCAGCTTAGACTCAGGCGAGTTGTATGGCTACACCTTC; cdr3_aa: CASSLDSGELYGYTF
v_call: TRBV6-1; clone_size: few; d_call: .; j_call: TRBJ1-2; cdr3_nt: TGTGCCAGCAGTAAGGAAATCCAAAATGGCTACACCTTC; cdr3_aa: CASSKEIQNGYTF
v_call: TRBV29-1; clone_size: many; d_call: .; j_call: TRBJ2-7; cdr3_nt: TGCAGCGTTGATATTAGTGGTAGGGAGGCTTCCTACGAGCAGTACTTC; cdr3_aa: CSVDISGREASYEQYF
v_call: TRBV2; clone_size: .; d_call: .; j_call: TRBJ2-3; cdr3_nt: TGTGCCAGCAGTGAAGCCCGGACTCTTCGGACTGATTCGCAGTATTTT; cdr3_aa: CASSEARTLRTDSQYF
v_call: TRBV9; clone_size: many; d_call: .; j_call: TRBJ1-2; cdr3_nt: TGTGCCAGCAGCGTAGATAGCGCCTATGGCTACACCTTC; cdr3_aa: CASSVDSAYGYTF
v_call: TRBV7-2; clone_size: .; d_call: .; j_call: TRBJ1-5; cdr3_nt: TGTGCCAGCAGCTCGAACAGGGACTGGCAGCCCCAGCATTTT; cdr3_aa: CASSSNRDWQPQHF
v_call: TRBV6-1; clone_size: .; d_call: .; j_call: TRBJ2-2; cdr3_nt: TGTGCCAGCAGTGAATTCTCCGCCGGGGAGCTGTTTTTT; cdr3_aa: CASSEFSAGELFF
v_call: TRBV6-1; clone_size: many; d_call: TRBD1; j_call: TRBJ1-2; cdr3_nt: TGTGCCAGCAGTGTCTTACAGGGGGCCCATGGCTACACCTTC; cdr3_aa: CASSVLQGAHGYTF
v_call: TRBV7-2; clone_size: many; d_call: .; j_call: TRBJ2-5; cdr3_nt: TGTGCCAGCAGCTTTAGGCGCAGGGAGACCCAGTACTTC; cdr3_aa: CASSFRRRETQYF
v_call: TRBV20-1; clone_size: few; d_call: TRBD2; j_call: TRBJ2-3; cdr3_nt: TGCAGTGCGGGGCTAGCGGGGGGGTCCTCATTGTATTTT; cdr3_aa: CSAGLAGGSSLYF
v_call: TRBV4-1; clone_size: many; d_call: .; j_call: TRBJ2-5; cdr3_nt: TGCGCCAGCAGCCAAGCAAGCTGGGAGACCCAGTACTTC; cdr3_aa: CASSQASWETQYF
v_call: TRBV5-1; clone_size: .; d_call: .; j_call: TRBJ2-3; cdr3_nt: TGCGCCAGCAGCCCCGGACCCCCGATTACAGATACGCAGTATTTT; cdr3_aa: CASSPGPPITDTQYF
v_call: TRBV4-1; clone_size: .; d_call: TRBD1; j_call: TRBJ2-2; cdr3_nt: TGCGCCAGCAGCCCCGGACAGGATTACACCGGGGAGCTGTTTTTT; cdr3_aa: CASSPGQDYTGELFF
v_call: TRBV19; clone_size: .; d_call: .; j_call: TRBJ2-1; cdr3_nt: TGTGCCATCAGCCAGGCCTCCTACAATGAGCAGTTCTTC; cdr3_aa: CAISQASYNEQFF
v_call: TRBV12-3/TRBV12-4; clone_size: many; d_call: .; j_call: TRBJ2-1; cdr3_nt: TGTGCCAGCAGGCCTCCGGCTGACAATGAGCAGTTCTTC; cdr3_aa: CASRPPADNEQFF
v_call: TRBV4-3; clone_size: few; d_call: .; j_call: TRBJ2-1; cdr3_nt: TGCGCCAGCAGCCAAGGGGGAGGCGAGGAGCAGTTCTTC; cdr3_aa: CASSQGGGEEQFF
v_call: TRBV12-3/TRBV12-4; clone_size: few; d_call: .; j_call: TRBJ2-2; cdr3_nt: TGTGCCAGCACCTCCCTGGGACTCGGTTACACCGGGGAGCTGTTTTTT; cdr3_aa: CASTSLGLGYTGELFF
v_call: TRBV5-1; clone_size: few; d_call: .; j_call: TRBJ1-2; cdr3_nt: TGCGCCAGCTCTAGGCGGGGGGCCGTCTCTAACTATGGCTACACCTTC; cdr3_aa: CASSRRGAVSNYGYTF
v_call: TRBV27; clone_size: many; d_call: .; j_call: TRBJ1-5; cdr3_nt: TGTGCCTCGGGGGGCAGGGGTATAAGACAGCCCCAGCATTTT; cdr3_aa: CASGGRGIRQPQHF